The next 19 T cell receptor beta chains were all read from a single sample in a study of blood T cells in healthy people across ages. A second PCR of 7 to 11 cycles used a sample-barcoded 5' primer and a J-beta primer mix. TCRdb called the 5' RACE reads again in MiXCR, with one record for every CDR3 protein. The sample has hundreds of thousands of distinct CDR3 sequences; about 28% are singletons. The sequenced material came from blood. The receptors stem from a woman aged 80 or older in good health.

This clonotype turned up a few times. The V and J genes are TRBV6-1 and TRBJ2-2; no firm D call. The CDR3 consists of 12 residues. The germline V gene has CDR1 MNHNS and CDR2 SASEGT. V lost 2 bases and J lost 6, with 4 bases in between. The CDR3 sequence is CASSERAGELFF. The CDR3 DNA sequence: TGTGCCAGCAGTGAACGCGCCGGGGAGCTGTTTTTT.

The rearrangement uses TRBV3-1 and TRBJ2-5; 10 nucleotides align to TRBD2. J was trimmed by 7 bases and V by 4 bases; bases with no gene match: 12. CDR1 and CDR2 from the germline V gene are LGHDT and YNNKEL (reference sequence). The CDR3 contains 16 residues. The CDR3 loop reads CASSPLAAQRGGTQYF. The CDR3 coding sequence is TGTGCCAGCAGCCCTCTAGCGGCTCAGCGGGGGGGGACCCAGTACTTC.

In its sample, this clonotype was seen many times. The chain is built from TRBV4-2 and TRBJ2-5; D is tentatively TRBD1 or TRBD2 (6 bases each). The CDR3 has 16 amino acids. Germline CDR1 reads LGHNA; CDR2 reads YNFKEQ. V lost 0 bases, J lost 2 bases, and 13 bases lay in between. CDR3 loop: CASSQEATGAQETQYF. Here the CDR3 DNA reads TGTGCCAGCAGCCAAGAGGCAACGGGGGCTCAAGAGACCCAGTACTTC.

In the case of this clonotype: Mismatch with germline at one junction end may stem from a read error. The chain has TRBV18 and TRBJ2-1; no clear D. Germline V CDR1 and CDR2: KGHSH, LQKENI. The CDR3 sequence is 13 residues long. DNA for the CDR3: TGTGCCAGCACACCACCGGAGCAGAATGAGCAGTTCTTC. Its translation is CASTPPEQNEQFF.

This clonotype was seen at least ten times. The chain recombines TRBV6-2 or TRBV6-3 with TRBJ2-7; the D gene is possibly TRBD2 (6 bases). The CDR3 loop spans 13 amino acids. Germline V gives CDR1 MNHEY, CDR2 SVGEGT. V lost 6 bases and J lost 3, with 12 bases in between. The CDR3 is CASRLGGNYEQYF. The CDR3 DNA reads as TGTGCCAGCAGGCTGGGGGGAAACTACGAGCAGTACTTC.

This clonotype was observed many times. The gene calls are TRBV4-3 and TRBJ2-1, with D tentatively TRBD1 (5 bases). The CDR3 runs to 16 residues. The germline V gene has CDR1 LGHNA and CDR2 YSLEER. V lost 0 bases and J lost 6, with 15 bases in between. CDR3 sequence: CASSQELGQGSNEQFF. Written as DNA, the CDR3 is TGCGCCAGCAGCCAAGAATTGGGGCAGGGTTCCAATGAGCAGTTCTTC.

This clonotype was seen many times. The chain has TRBV5-1 and TRBJ2-3; 9 nucleotides match TRBD1. CDR1 and CDR2 (germline): SGHRS, YFSETQ. V shed 4 bases, J shed 5 bases, and the junction held 14 bases outside the gene matches. This CDR3 region has 17 residues. This chain's CDR3 is CASSAGAGQGKRDTQYF. The CDR3 DNA sequence: TGCGCCAGCAGCGCCGGGGCCGGACAGGGGAAAAGAGATACGCAGTATTTT. Looking up the rest from reference TRBV5-1 and TRBJ2-3 gives the full variable domain: KAGVTQTPRYLIKTRGQQVTLSCSPISGHRSVSWYQQTPGQGLQFLFEYFSETQRNKGNFPGRFSGRQFSNSRSEMNVSTLELGDSALYLCASSAGAGQGKRDTQYFGPGTRLTVL.

Worth noting for this clonotype: Since a much larger clone is just one base distant, this may be a read error. The V gene is TRBV20-1, the J gene TRBJ2-7; TRBD1 might be the D (6 bases). The germline V gene encodes CDR1 DFQATT and CDR2 SNEGSKA (reference sequence). The CDR3 is 13 amino acids. V was cut by 8 bases and J by 1 base, with 15 bases left in between. As DNA, the CDR3 is TGCAGTACCGGCCAGGGGTGGTCCTACGAGCAGTACTTC. This sequence encodes CSTGQGWSYEQYF.

This clonotype has ten or more counts. The rearrangement uses TRBV7-2 and TRBJ2-1, with D perhaps TRBD1 or TRBD2 (5 bases each). The CDR3 spans 16 residues. Trimming stripped 5 bases from V and 3 bases from J, with 17 bases between. CDR1 SGHTA and CDR2 FQGNSA come from the germline V gene. The DNA of the CDR3 is TGTGCCAGCAGCATCGCGCCGGGACGGCTCTACAATGAGCAGTTCTTC. It is translated as CASSIAPGRLYNEQFF.

On this clonotype itself: Relative to the germline gene, one junction end is altered; a read error may explain this. This chain links TRBV24-1 with TRBJ2-1; D is ambiguous. CDR3 size: 12 residues. The germline V gene encodes CDR1 KGHDR and CDR2 SFDVKD. CDR3 amino acids: CATSDSHNERFF. CDR3 nucleotide sequence: TGTGCCACCAGTGACTCGCACAATGAGCGGTTCTTC.

This clonotype appeared a few times. The chain couples TRBV29-1 to TRBJ1-1, with D uncertain. Germline V CDR1 and CDR2: SQVTM, ANQGSEA. This CDR3 has 14 residues. V lost 6 bases to trimming and J lost 4 bases, with 18 bases between them. The CDR3 region is CSVVVAAAGTEAFF. CDR3 DNA sequence: TGCAGCGTGGTGGTCGCCGCTGCTGGCACTGAAGCTTTCTTT.

This clonotype was counted many times. The J gene is TRBJ2-5, the V gene TRBV7-9, with a tentative D call TRBD2 (5 bases). This CDR3 spans 16 amino acids. Trimming removed 2 bases at V and 4 bases at J, with 17 bases between. Germline values: CDR1 SEHNR, CDR2 FQNEAQ (reference sequence). This CDR3 reads CASSLPTGSGGETQYF. The CDR3, as DNA: TGTGCCAGCAGCTTACCCACGGGGTCAGGCGGAGAGACCCAGTACTTC.

This clonotype has just a few counts. V gene TRBV7-2 combines with J gene TRBJ2-7; D unclear. Germline values: CDR1 SGHTA, CDR2 FQGNSA. CDR3 length: 14 amino acids. Trimming cost V 2 bases and J 4 bases, with 12 bases left between them. CDR3 nucleotides: TGTGCCAGCAGCTTAAAGTTGTTTGGGTACGAGCAGTACTTC. It yields the protein CASSLKLFGYEQYF.

As concerns this clonotype: A clone one base away is much larger, so this may be a read error. J is TRBJ2-2 and V is TRBV27, with D hard to call. V was shortened by 6 bases and J by 7 bases, with 15 bases between the two germline ends. The CDR3 sequence is 14 residues long. Germline CDR1 and CDR2: MNHEY and SMNVEV (reference sequence). As DNA, the CDR3 is TGTGCCAGCAGGGGGAATCCGGTGGTCGGGGAGCTGTTTTTT. It translates to CASRGNPVVGELFF.

This clonotype has just one count. Relative to the germline gene, one junction end is altered; a read error may explain this. V and J are TRBV5-4 and TRBJ1-2; no reliable D call. CDR3 length: 17 residues. In germline, CDR1 is SGHNT, CDR2 YYREEE (reference sequence). This CDR3 is CASSLAARTRGPYDYTF. CDR3 coding DNA: TGTGCCAGCAGCTTGGCCGCCAGGACCCGTGGACCCTATGACTACACCTTC.

The gene calls are TRBV6-5 and TRBJ2-4; TRBD1 agrees at 8 bases. Gene TRBJ2-7 matches the end of the DNA better, so the J call may be wrong. This CDR3 is 16 amino acids long. Germline V CDR1 and CDR2: MNHEY, SVGAGI. DNA of the CDR3: TGTGCCAGCAGTTACGCCCCAGGGGGCCTAACCTACGAGCAGTACTTC. Translation: CASSYAPGGLTYEQYF.

This clonotype came up many times. This chain joins TRBV7-2 and TRBJ2-3; the D is unclear. V was trimmed by 5 bases and J by 4 bases, leaving 13 bases between them. The germline V gene has CDR1 SGHTA and CDR2 FQGNSA. The CDR3 has 14 amino acids. The CDR3 here is CASSHLSRPDTQYF. The CDR3 DNA is TGTGCCAGCAGCCATCTCTCTCGCCCAGATACGCAGTATTTT.

This clonotype has ten or more counts. The gene calls are TRBV6-6 and TRBJ1-5, with 11 bases that match TRBD1. The junction had 6 bases not matched to a gene; V was cut back by 8 bases and J by 6 bases. CDR1 MNHNY and CDR2 SVGAGI come from the germline V gene (reference sequence). This CDR3 is 14 amino acids long. CDR3 sequence reads: CASVGQGVSQPQHF. In nucleotides, the CDR3 is TGTGCCAGCGTGGGACAGGGGGTGAGTCAGCCCCAGCATTTT.

Many counts were recorded for this clonotype. The gene calls are TRBV12-3 or TRBV12-4 and TRBJ1-5; no clear D gene. The CDR3 length is 12 residues. The V end lost 8 bases, the J end lost 6 bases, and 11 bases lay between the germline ends. The CDR3 protein is CASGSGRQPQHF. CDR3 sequence (DNA): TGTGCCAGCGGCAGCGGGCGTCAGCCCCAGCATTTT.